Here is one TCR beta chain with its context. What it recognizes is unknown. Germline V gene sequence: CDR1 SNHLY, CDR2 FYNNEI. The CDR3 is made up of 14 amino acids. The ends lost 8 bases at V and 5 bases at J; junction bases unmatched: 11. This sample was taken from a study of shared clonotypes between healthy human individuals. Overall study: Plates per donor: three CD4 naive, three CD4 memory, two CD8 naive, one CD8 memory. Study results and limitations: In a handful of donors, approximately 5% of naive CD4 clonotypes appeared in common.

Running of the assay took place at deep level. Data came from immunoSEQ multiplex PCR; TCRdb stores just in-frame clones and leaves some out. The table includes about 2.3 million clones, 85% to 95% detected once. The CD4+ fraction was divided into a CD45RA+ naive subset and a CD45RA-negative memory subset. The sequenced material came from naive CD4+ T cells from PBMCs. Stated subset: CD45RA+ positively selected. The chain combines TRBV2 with TRBJ1-1; 7 nucleotides align to TRBD1. This receptor was obtained from a man between 18 and 29 years old in good health. Some clones in this sample may be carry-over from other donors' samples. The CDR3 DNA sequence: TGTGCCAGCGGCCGACAGGGTTCTATTACTGAAGCTTTCTTT. This translates into CASGRQGSITEAFF.